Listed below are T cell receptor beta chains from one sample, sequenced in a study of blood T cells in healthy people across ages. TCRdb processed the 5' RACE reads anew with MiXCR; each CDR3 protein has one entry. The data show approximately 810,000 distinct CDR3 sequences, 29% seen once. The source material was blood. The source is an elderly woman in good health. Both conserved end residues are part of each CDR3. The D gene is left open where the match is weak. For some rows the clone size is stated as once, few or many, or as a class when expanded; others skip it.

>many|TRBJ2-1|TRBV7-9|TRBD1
TGTGCCAGCAGCTTAAGGACAGGGGTCTACAATGAGCAGTTCTTC
CASSLRTGVYNEQFF
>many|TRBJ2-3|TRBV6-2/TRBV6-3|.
TGTGCCAGCAATGCCGGGACAGATACGCAGTATTTT
CASNAGTDTQYF
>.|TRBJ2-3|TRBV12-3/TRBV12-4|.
TGTGCCAGCAGTAACCCCAAGGGGACTAGCACAGATACGCAGTATTTT
CASSNPKGTSTDTQYF
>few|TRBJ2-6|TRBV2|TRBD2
TGTGCCAGCAGTGCCGGGGGGACCTCTGGGGCCAACGTCCTGACTTTC
CASSAGGTSGANVLTF
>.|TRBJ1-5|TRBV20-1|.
TGCAGTGCTCAGGCCTTGGAGGGAATTCAGCCCCAGCATTTT
CSAQALEGIQPQHF
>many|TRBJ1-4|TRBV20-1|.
TGCAGTGCTAGAGACAATGAAAAACTGTTTTTT
CSARDNEKLFF
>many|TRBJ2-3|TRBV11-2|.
TGTGCCAGCAGCTTAGGACGCGGGTACAGCACAGATACGCAGTATTTT
CASSLGRGYSTDTQYF
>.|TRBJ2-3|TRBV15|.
TGTGCCACCAGCAGGCGGTCCAGGGGGGGGGGAAAGGGAGATACGCAGTATTTT
CATSRRSRGGGKGDTQYF
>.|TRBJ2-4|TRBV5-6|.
TGTGCCAGCAGCTTGCTGTCAGGGGGACTAGCCAAAAACATTCAGTACTTC
CASSLLSGGLAKNIQYF
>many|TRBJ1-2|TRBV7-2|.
TGTGCCAGCAGCTTGCTGAAAGACAGCACCTTC
CASSLLKDSTF
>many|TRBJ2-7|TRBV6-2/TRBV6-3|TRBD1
TGTGCCAGCAGTTACTCGACAGGGCAGGGGAAGATCTACGAGCAGTACTTC
CASSYSTGQGKIYEQYF
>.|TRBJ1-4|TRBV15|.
TGTGCCGCCAGCAGAGGGGGGGATCTTGCTGAAAAACTGTTTTTT
CAASRGGDLAEKLFF
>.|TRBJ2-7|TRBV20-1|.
TGCAGTGCTAACCGACAGAGCTCCTACGAGCAGTACTTC
CSANRQSSYEQYF